These 5 T cell receptor beta chains originate from one sample sequenced in a study of T-cell memory formation after mild COVID-19. TCRdb independently ran MiXCR on the 5' RACE reads; one entry per CDR3 protein. Of about 430,000 distinct CDR3 sequences in the sample, 15% to 20% were seen once. Sequencing input: PBMCs or a T cell subset sorted from them (not recorded which). The receptors here all came from a man younger than 35 who had mild COVID-19 (a few samples of this study predate the infection). Cell type and time point are not known.

This clonotype came up once. V usage is TRBV2 and J usage is TRBJ1-4; D might be TRBD1 (5 bases). Germline V gene data show CDR1 as SNHLY and CDR2 as FYNNEI. This CDR3 region has 13 residues. Trimming stripped 6 bases from V and 8 bases from J, with 13 bases between. CDR3 nucleotides: TGTGCCAGCAGACCTGACAGTTACGAAAAACTGTTTTTT. This codes for CASRPDSYEKLFF.

This clonotype was detected only a few times. The chain employs TRBV7-2 and TRBJ1-5, with 7 bases fitting TRBD1. Germline values: CDR1 SGHTA, CDR2 FQGNSA. With V trimmed by 1 base and J by 0 bases, 3 bases remained unmatched. The length of the CDR3 is 16 residues. DNA for the CDR3: TGTGCCAGCAGCTTAGAGACAGGGTATAGCAATCAGCCCCAGCATTTT. This codes for CASSLETGYSNQPQHF. The full variable domain, in which reference TRBV7-2 and TRBJ1-5 provide the parts outside the CDR3, is GAGVSQSPSNKVTEKGKDVELRCDPISGHTALYWYRQSLGQGLEFLIYFQGNSAPDKSGLPSDRFSAERTGGSVSTLTIQRTQQEDSAVYLCASSLETGYSNQPQHFGDGTRLSIL.

This clonotype showed up just a few times. The rearrangement uses TRBV2 and TRBJ2-2, with D unclear. V was trimmed by 3 bases and J by 6 bases, leaving 8 bases between them. There are 13 residues in the CDR3. From germline, CDR1 is SNHLY and CDR2 FYNNEI. The CDR3 coding sequence is TGTGCCAGCAGTGAGCCAGCCCCCGGGGAGCTGTTTTTT. Translated: CASSEPAPGELFF.

This clonotype came up a few times. V and J are TRBV5-1 and TRBJ2-2, with no clear D. Trimming left V 0 bases short and J 7 bases short, with 7 bases between. CDR1 and CDR2 (germline): SGHRS, YFSETQ. This CDR3 is 13 amino acids long. CDR3 bases: TGCGCCAGCAGCTTGGATGTCGTCGGGGAGCTGTTTTTT. This gives the protein CASSLDVVGELFF.

V and J are TRBV20-1 and TRBJ2-7; 8 nucleotides agree with TRBD2. CDR1 is DFQATT, CDR2 SNEGSKA, per germline (reference sequence). The CDR3 spans 14 residues. V was clipped by 6 bases and J by 0 bases; unmatched bases: 7. The CDR3 DNA sequence: TGCAGTGCCGCCTCGGGGGGGAGCTCCTACGAGCAGTACTTC. It is translated as CSAASGGSSYEQYF.